This TCR beta chain derives from a study of shared clonotypes between healthy human individuals. Here immunoSEQ multiplex PCR was the method, and the copy in TCRdb shows in-frame clones only, minus some. The sample records over 2 million clones, about 90% being singletons. The donors were all Caucasian adults (living in Nashville, Tennessee). In regard to this clone: Antigen unknown.

The ends were cut back, 4 bases at V and 6 bases at J, with 15 bases in the middle. CDR1 is KGHSH, CDR2 LQKENI, per germline. This CDR3 spans 15 amino acids. Whole-study findings and limits: Generally, naive subsets (rather than memory subsets) showed larger estimated richness. Across four donors, naive CD4 shared about 5%, naive CD8 around 4%, memory CD4 over 2%, memory CD8 around 0.36%.

The V call is TRBV18, the J call TRBJ2-2, with TRBD1 as a possible D gene (6 bases). This TCR came from a man aged 18 to 30 in good health. Some clones in this sample may be carry-over from other donors' samples. Sequenced: naive CD4+ T cells from PBMCs. Subset in this sample: CD45RA+ positively selected. CDR3 in amino acids: CASSRTEWASGELFF. CDR3 nucleotides: TGTGCCAGCTCACGGACAGAATGGGCGTCCGGGGAGCTGTTTTTT.